A single TCR beta chain is shown here with its context. MiXCR, run by TCRdb on the 5' RACE reads, gives a single entry per CDR3 protein. The sample lists more than 250,000 distinct CDR3 sequences, over 15% occurring once. This CDR3 has 15 amino acids. The ends were cut back, 0 bases at V and 4 bases at J, with 11 bases in the middle. Germline CDR1 reads SGDLS; CDR2 reads YYNGEE. The data were obtained in a study of T-cell memory formation after mild COVID-19. The V and J genes are TRBV9 and TRBJ2-1, with no clear D. The TCR originated in a young man who had mild COVID-19 (a few samples of this study predate the infection). Cell type and time point are not known. Material for sequencing was PBMCs or a T cell subset sorted from them (not recorded which). CDR3 sequence: CASSVDHPSYNEQFF. The CDR3 nucleotides are TGTGCCAGCAGCGTAGACCATCCCTCTTACAATGAGCAGTTCTTC.